Listed below are T cell receptor beta chains from one sample, sequenced in a study of T cell repertoires in cytomegalovirus infection. These receptors lack a known antigen. TCRdb analysed the reads with MiXCR anew, one entry per CDR3 protein. The table has hundreds of thousands of distinct CDR3 sequences, 25% to 40% seen once. Here the sequenced sample was cultured CD8+ T cells from PBMCs, taken from culture after CMV antigen stimulation. These receptor sequences come from a human donor in good health (CMV status not recorded). Some clones in this sample may be carry-over from other donors' samples. Both conserved end residues are part of each CDR3. Fields, in order: clone size, D gene, CDR3 length, J gene, V gene, CDR3 DNA, CDR3 protein. The D gene is left open where the match is weak. A row's size may be missing; if present it is once, few, many or a size class.

>few|-|17|TRBJ2-7|TRBV10-3
TGTGCCATCAGTCGCCTAGGGACGCTACCAAGAACCTACGAGCAGTACTTC
CAISRLGTLPRTYEQYF
>-|-|11|TRBJ2-1|TRBV5-6
TGTGCCAGCAGCTTGAGGGGGGGCGGGATCTTC
CASSLRGGGIF
>-|-|12|TRBJ2-3|TRBV10-3
TGTGCCATCAGTGATGAAGCAGATACGCAGTATTTT
CAISDEADTQYF
>-|TRBD1|17|TRBJ1-4|TRBV5-4
TGTGCCAGCAGCTCTAGACAGGGGTTTGCAACTAATGAAAAACTGTTTTTT
CASSSRQGFATNEKLFF
>few|TRBD1|15|TRBJ1-2|TRBV6-6
TGTGCCAGCAGCTTTAGGGGACAGCCTAACTATGGCTACACCTTC
CASSFRGQPNYGYTF
>few|-|13|TRBJ2-7|TRBV10-3
TGTGCCATCAGCCCCGGGACAACCTACGAGCAGTACTTC
CAISPGTTYEQYF
>-|-|14|TRBJ1-4|TRBV7-9
TGTGCCAGCGGCGGGGAGGCAACTAATGAAAAACTGTTTTTT
CASGGEATNEKLFF
>-|TRBD1|15|TRBJ1-5|TRBV5-8
TGTGCCAGCAGCTGGGACAGGGGATTCAATCAGCCCCAGCATTTT
CASSWDRGFNQPQHF
>-|TRBD2|16|TRBJ2-1|TRBV15
TGTGCCACCAGCAGAAAACCCGGGGGGGCGGATAGTGAGCAGTTCTTC
CATSRKPGGADSEQFF
>-|-|17|TRBJ2-5|TRBV28
TGTGCCAGCAGTTTGGCCGAACAGGGTCCATACCAAGAGACCCAGTACTTC
CASSLAEQGPYQETQYF
>-|TRBD1|17|TRBJ2-5|TRBV6-6
TGTGCCAGCAGTTACCCGAGGGACAGGGAACATAGGGAGACCCAGTACTTC
CASSYPRDREHRETQYF
>-|TRBD2|17|TRBJ2-3|TRBV4-2
TGTGCCAGCAGCCAAGGAAGGATGCGGGGGGGCCCAGATACGCAGTATTTT
CASSQGRMRGGPDTQYF
>many|-|14|TRBJ1-5|TRBV7-8
TGTGCCAGCAGCAAATATCACACGGATCAGCCCCAGCATTTT
CASSKYHTDQPQHF
>few|TRBD1|15|TRBJ1-2|TRBV27
TGTGCCAGCAGTCCTCGGACAGGGGGCAACTATGGCTACACCTTC
CASSPRTGGNYGYTF
>once|TRBD1|16|TRBJ2-5|TRBV27
TGTGCCAGCAGTCTGAGGACAGGGTTTACTGGAGAGACCCAGTACTTC
CASSLRTGFTGETQYF
>few|-|13|TRBJ2-2|TRBV12-5
TGTGCTAGTGGTTTGGTTGAGATCGGGGAGCTGTTTTTT
CASGLVEIGELFF
>-|-|12|TRBJ2-7|TRBV27
TGTGCCAGCGGGGAAGGGCGCTACGAGCAGTACTTC
CASGEGRYEQYF
>many|-|16|TRBJ2-1|TRBV7-2
TGTGCCAGCAGTATCTCCGGGGGGACAAACTACAATGAGCAGTTCTTC
CASSISGGTNYNEQFF
>few|-|12|TRBJ1-3|TRBV7-9
TGTGCCAGCATCCGCTCTGGAAACACCATATATTTT
CASIRSGNTIYF
>few|-|14|TRBJ2-1|TRBV7-9
TGTGCCAGCAGCCGTTCCGGGGACCTCAATGAGCAGTTCTTC
CASSRSGDLNEQFF
>-|TRBD2|15|TRBJ2-1|TRBV29-1
TGCAGCTCCGTCGAAGCGGGGTATACCTACAATGAGCAGTTCTTC
CSSVEAGYTYNEQFF
>-|-|16|TRBJ1-3|TRBV7-2
TGTGCCAGCAGCTTAGCGCCACAGGGCCCTGGAAACACCATATATTTT
CASSLAPQGPGNTIYF
>many|-|14|TRBJ2-1|TRBV6-1
TGTGCCAGCAGTGAAGCGGCGGGGGCTAGGGAGCAGTTCTTC
CASSEAAGAREQFF
>-|-|15|TRBJ2-3|TRBV7-3
TGTGTCAGCAGTCCTCCGTTGGCGGGGACAGATACGCAGTATTTT
CVSSPPLAGTDTQYF
>-|-|15|TRBJ2-1|TRBV10-3
TGTGCCATCAGTGTGGGACTGCCCAGTGAAGGAGAGCAGTTCTTC
CAISVGLPSEGEQFF
>few|TRBD1|14|TRBJ2-1|TRBV6-5
TGTGCCAACAGTTACGGGCAGGGGGCCTCTGAGCAGTTCTTC
CANSYGQGASEQFF
>few|-|14|TRBJ1-1|TRBV4-1
TGCGCCAGCAGCCAAGGGCCCTTGGACACTGAAGCTTTCTTT
CASSQGPLDTEAFF
>many|TRBD1|15|TRBJ1-5|TRBV7-2
TGTGCCAGCAGCTTAGGGACAGGGTTTTATCAGCCCCAGCATTTT
CASSLGTGFYQPQHF
>many|TRBD1|15|TRBJ2-6|TRBV19
TGTGCCAGTAGCTGGGACAGCTCTGGGGCCAACGTCCTGACTTTC
CASSWDSSGANVLTF
>-|TRBD1|17|TRBJ1-6|TRBV7-8
TGTGCCAGCAGCTTAAAATCCGGGACAGACAATAATTCACCCCTCCACTTT
CASSLKSGTDNNSPLHF
>-|-|16|TRBJ2-1|TRBV5-6
TGTGCCAGCAGCTTTCTCCCAGCTACCACCTACAATGAGCAGTTCTTC
CASSFLPATTYNEQFF
>-|-|14|TRBJ2-3|TRBV28
TGTGCCAGCACTAAACTCCGGGGGGCGGATACGCAGTATTTT
CASTKLRGADTQYF
>-|-|13|TRBJ1-6|TRBV27
TGTGCCAGCAGTCCCCGGACCAATTCACCCCTCCACTTT
CASSPRTNSPLHF
>few|TRBD1|14|TRBJ1-1|TRBV12-3/TRBV12-4
TGTGCCAGCAAATCTCCGGGACAGTTCACTGAAGCTTTCTTT
CASKSPGQFTEAFF
>-|-|13|TRBJ2-7|TRBV14
TGTGCCAGCGCAAGTTTTTCCTACTACGAGCAGTACTTC
CASASFSYYEQYF
>-|-|14|TRBJ1-1|TRBV5-5
TGTGCCAGCAGCGTCCCGGGACACCTAGTTGAAGCTTTCTTT
CASSVPGHLVEAFF
>few|-|14|TRBJ1-4|TRBV5-5
TGTGCCAGCAGCTCGTCAAAGGTCCGTGAAAAACTGTTTTTT
CASSSSKVREKLFF
>-|-|15|TRBJ1-3|TRBV28
TGTGCCAGCAGACCGGACAGTGACTCTGGAAACACCATATATTTT
CASRPDSDSGNTIYF
>many|-|12|TRBJ2-7|TRBV7-8
TGTGCCAGCGCCAAGGGCTCCTACGAGCAGTACTTC
CASAKGSYEQYF
>-|TRBD1|16|TRBJ1-2|TRBV5-4
TGTGCCAGCAGCTTGGGGACAGGGGACAGTAACTATGGCTACACCTTC
CASSLGTGDSNYGYTF
>-|TRBD1|17|TRBJ1-6|TRBV19
TGTGCCAGTAGCCGGGACAGTATGGCCCTCTGGAATTCACCCCTCCACTTT
CASSRDSMALWNSPLHF
>-|TRBD1|18|TRBJ1-5|TRBV6-5
TGTGCCAACAGTTCCGGGACAGTCGTTGACTTGGGCATGGAGCCCCAGCATTTT
CANSSGTVVDLGMEPQHF
>few|-|16|TRBJ1-5|TRBV19
TGTGCCAGTAGTATTCGCACGAACAGGGTCCCTCAGCCCCAGCATTTT
CASSIRTNRVPQPQHF
>-|-|14|TRBJ1-1|TRBV27
TGTGCCAGCAGTGAGCTTGGGGGGCCCACTGAAGCTTTCTTT
CASSELGGPTEAFF
>-|TRBD2|15|TRBJ2-5|TRBV28
TGTGCCAGCAGAAGGACTAGCGGGGGACAAGAGACCCAGTACTTC
CASRRTSGGQETQYF
>many|-|15|TRBJ1-6|TRBV7-8
TGTGCCAGCAGCTTAATTGGCGAGGATAATTCACCCCTCCACTTT
CASSLIGEDNSPLHF
>medium-sized|-|16|TRBJ2-4|TRBV7-9
TGTGCCAGCAGCGATACCGACAGGCTAGCCAAAAACATTCAGTACTTC
CASSDTDRLAKNIQYF
>-|TRBD1|16|TRBJ1-2|TRBV10-3
TGTGCCATCAGTGAGAGCGGGGGACAGGGGACCTATGGCTACACCTTC
CAISESGGQGTYGYTF
>few|TRBD1|14|TRBJ1-5|TRBV7-9
TGTGCCAGCAGCTCCGGACAGGGGGATCAGCCCCAGCATTTT
CASSSGQGDQPQHF
>-|TRBD1|15|TRBJ2-1|TRBV5-1
TGCGCCAGTAGGCCAAGACAGGGATTATACAATGAGCAGTTCTTC
CASRPRQGLYNEQFF
>-|-|16|TRBJ2-1|TRBV27
TGTGCCAGCAGTCCACTGGGTGTGGGGGCGTACAATGAGCAGTTCTTC
CASSPLGVGAYNEQFF
>-|TRBD1|16|TRBJ1-3|TRBV12-3/TRBV12-4
TGTGTCAGCACCCTGACAGGGAGGGACTCTGGAAACACCATATATTTT
CVSTLTGRDSGNTIYF
>-|TRBD2|15|TRBJ2-1|TRBV12-3/TRBV12-4
TGTGCCAGCAACGAACTAGCGGGGGGGCTGAATGAGCAGTTCTTC
CASNELAGGLNEQFF
>-|-|16|TRBJ2-1|TRBV6-5
TGTGCCAGCAGTTACTCGGCCGGGACAACCAACAATGAGCAGTTCTTC
CASSYSAGTTNNEQFF